The clone carrying this T cell receptor beta chain has only a few counts. Each CDR3 protein gets one entry after TCRdb re-called the RT-PCR reads with MiXCR. The sample carries tens of thousands of distinct CDR3 sequences, 4.5% to 5% recorded once. These data originate in a study of patients and donors after allogeneic stem cell transplantation. CDR1 and CDR2 from the germline V gene are MNHNY and SVGAGI (reference sequence). The V and J ends lost 6 bases and 4 bases respectively, with 9 bases between them. This CDR3 is 12 amino acids long. The receptor's source is a human donor who was either an allogeneic HSCT recipient or a stem cell or donor lymphocyte infusion donor (not recorded which). It is not recorded whose cells these are; they may come from a transplant donor. The genes are TRBV6-6 and TRBJ1-2; D remains unclear. The material sequenced was blood, either unsorted or a sorted T cell fraction (not recorded which). CDR3 coding DNA: TGTGCCAGCAGCCCCGGCAGCTATGGCTACACCTTC. Protein sequence: CASSPGSYGYTF.